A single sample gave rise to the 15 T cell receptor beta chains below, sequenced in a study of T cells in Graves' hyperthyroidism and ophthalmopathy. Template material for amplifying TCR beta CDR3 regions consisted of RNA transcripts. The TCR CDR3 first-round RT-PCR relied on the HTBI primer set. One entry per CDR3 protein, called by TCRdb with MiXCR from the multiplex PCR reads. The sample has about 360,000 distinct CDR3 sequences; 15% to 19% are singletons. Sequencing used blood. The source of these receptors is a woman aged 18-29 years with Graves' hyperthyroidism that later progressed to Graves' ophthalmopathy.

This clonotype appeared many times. DNA for the CDR3: TGTGCCAGCAGTGAGGCGGGGGGCCTTGCCACAGATACGCAGTATTTT. This translates into CASSEAGGLATDTQYF. The chain joins TRBV2 to TRBJ2-3, with 8 bases aligning to TRBD2. The CDR3 has 16 amino acids. Germline lookup yields CDR1 SNHLY and CDR2 FYNNEI. The J segment lost 2 bases and the V segment lost 3 bases, leaving 7 bases of the junction unmatched.

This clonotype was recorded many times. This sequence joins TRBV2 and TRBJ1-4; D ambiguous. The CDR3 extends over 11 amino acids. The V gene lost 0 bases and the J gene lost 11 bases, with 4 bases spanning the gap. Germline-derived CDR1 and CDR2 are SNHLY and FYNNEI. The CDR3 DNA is TGTGCCAGCAGTGAAGCGTTTAAACTGTTTTTT. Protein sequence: CASSEAFKLFF.

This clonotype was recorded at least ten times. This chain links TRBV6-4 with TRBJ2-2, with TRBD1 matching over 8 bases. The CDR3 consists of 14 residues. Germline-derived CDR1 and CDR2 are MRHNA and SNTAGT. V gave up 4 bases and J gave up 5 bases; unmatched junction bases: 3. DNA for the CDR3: TGTGCCAGCAGTGCGACAGGGGAAACCGGGGAGCTGTTTTTT. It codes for CASSATGETGELFF.

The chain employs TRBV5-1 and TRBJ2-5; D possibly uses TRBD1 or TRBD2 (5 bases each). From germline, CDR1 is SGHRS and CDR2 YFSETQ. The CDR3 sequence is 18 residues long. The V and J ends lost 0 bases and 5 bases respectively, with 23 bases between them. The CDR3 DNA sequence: TGCGCCAGCAGCTTGGAGAGAACCGGGGCCTTAGTGGGGGAGACCCAGTACTTC. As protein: CASSLERTGALVGETQYF.

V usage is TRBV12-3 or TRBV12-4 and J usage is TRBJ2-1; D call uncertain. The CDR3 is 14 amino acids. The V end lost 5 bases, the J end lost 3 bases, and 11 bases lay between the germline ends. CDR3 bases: TGTGCCAGCAGTCTACCGACCGGCTACAATGAGCAGTTCTTC. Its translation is CASSLPTGYNEQFF.

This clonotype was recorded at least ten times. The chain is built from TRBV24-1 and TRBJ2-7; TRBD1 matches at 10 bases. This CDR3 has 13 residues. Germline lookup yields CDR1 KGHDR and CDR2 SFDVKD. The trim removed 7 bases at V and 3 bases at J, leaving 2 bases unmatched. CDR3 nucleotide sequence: TGTGCCACCAGGGGGACAGGGGACTACGAGCAGTACTTC. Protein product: CATRGTGDYEQYF.

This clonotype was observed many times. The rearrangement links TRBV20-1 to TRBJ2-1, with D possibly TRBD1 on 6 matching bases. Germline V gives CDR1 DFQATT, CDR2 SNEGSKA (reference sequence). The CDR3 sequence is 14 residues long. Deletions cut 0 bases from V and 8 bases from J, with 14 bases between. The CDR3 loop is CSARERVRGHEQFF. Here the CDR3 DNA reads TGCAGTGCTAGAGAGAGGGTCAGGGGTCATGAGCAGTTCTTC.

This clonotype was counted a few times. CDR3 region: CASDGSNQPQHF. The CDR3 nucleotides are TGTGCCAGTGACGGGAGCAATCAGCCCCAGCATTTT. The rearrangement joins TRBV19 to TRBJ1-5; D remains ambiguous. CDR3 length equals 12 residues. V was pared by 8 bases and J by 1 base, with 6 bases between. Germline V gene lookup returns CDR1 LNHDA and CDR2 SQIVND (reference sequence). Full variable domain (rest looked up from reference TRBV19 and TRBJ1-5): DGGITQSPKYLFRKEGQNVTLSCEQNLNHDAMYWYRQDPGQGLRLIYYSQIVNDFQKGDIAEGYSVSREKKESFPLTVTSAQKNPTAFYLCASDGSNQPQHFGDGTRLSIL.

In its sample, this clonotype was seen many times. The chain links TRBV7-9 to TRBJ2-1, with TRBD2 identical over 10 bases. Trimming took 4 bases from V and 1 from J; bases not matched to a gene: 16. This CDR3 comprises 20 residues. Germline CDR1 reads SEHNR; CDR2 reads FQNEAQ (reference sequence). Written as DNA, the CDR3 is TGTGCCAGCAGCTCCCCAGGGTATGGACTAGCGGTCACATCCTACAATGAGCAGTTCTTC. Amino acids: CASSSPGYGLAVTSYNEQFF.

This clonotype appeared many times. CDR3 DNA: TGTGCCAGCAGCCTGGGCCTAGCGGGATTCCAAGAGACCCAGTACTTC. Encoded protein: CASSLGLAGFQETQYF. The V call is TRBV13, the J call TRBJ2-5; 9 bases line up with TRBD2. V trimming: 5 bases; J trimming: 1 base; junction bases outside the gene matches: 8. The CDR3 runs to 16 residues. From germline, CDR1 is PRHDT and CDR2 FYEKMQ (reference sequence).

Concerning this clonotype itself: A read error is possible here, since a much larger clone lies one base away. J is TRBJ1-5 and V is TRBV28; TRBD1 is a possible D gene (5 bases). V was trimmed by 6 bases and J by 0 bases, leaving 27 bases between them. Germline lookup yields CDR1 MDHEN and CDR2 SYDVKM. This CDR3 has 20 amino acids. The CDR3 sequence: CASRVSRDGEQLNSNQPQHF. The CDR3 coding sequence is TGTGCCAGCAGGGTCTCTCGGGACGGGGAACAGCTGAATAGCAATCAGCCCCAGCATTTT.

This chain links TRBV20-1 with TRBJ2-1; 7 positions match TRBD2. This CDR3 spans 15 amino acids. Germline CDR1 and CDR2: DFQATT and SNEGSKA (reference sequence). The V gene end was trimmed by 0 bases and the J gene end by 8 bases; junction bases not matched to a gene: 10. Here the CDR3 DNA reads TGCAGTGCTAGAGATGGGGGACTAAGTAAAGATGAGCAGTTCTTC. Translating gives CSARDGGLSKDEQFF.

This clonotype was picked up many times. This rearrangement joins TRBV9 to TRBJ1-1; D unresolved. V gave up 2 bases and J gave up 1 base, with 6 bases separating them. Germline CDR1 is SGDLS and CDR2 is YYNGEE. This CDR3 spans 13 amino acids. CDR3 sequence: CASSVRPNTEAFF. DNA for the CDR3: TGTGCCAGCAGCGTTCGCCCGAACACTGAAGCTTTCTTT.

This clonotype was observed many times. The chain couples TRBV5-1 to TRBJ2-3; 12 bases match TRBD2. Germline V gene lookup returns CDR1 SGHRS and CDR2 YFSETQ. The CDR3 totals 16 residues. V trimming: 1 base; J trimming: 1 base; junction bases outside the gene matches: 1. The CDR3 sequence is CASSLRTSGGTDTQYF. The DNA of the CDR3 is TGCGCCAGCAGCTTGAGGACTAGCGGGGGCACAGATACGCAGTATTTT.

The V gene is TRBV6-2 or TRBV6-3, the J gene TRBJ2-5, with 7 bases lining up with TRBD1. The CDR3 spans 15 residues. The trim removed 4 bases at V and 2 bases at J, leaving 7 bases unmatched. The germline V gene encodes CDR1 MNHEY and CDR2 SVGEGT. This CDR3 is CASSSGQMIQETQYF. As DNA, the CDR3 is TGTGCCAGCAGTTCGGGACAGATGATACAAGAGACCCAGTACTTC.